These 4 T cell receptor beta chains originate from one sample sequenced in a study of OX40 agonist ivuxolimab in advanced cancers. Measured with immunoSEQ multiplex PCR; TCRdb has only the in-frame clones, and not every one. The sample comprises roughly 25,000 clones, around 81% of which are singletons, and approximately 30% rests with the top ten. The material sequenced was CD4+ or CD8+ T cells sorted from blood, taken in a trial of the OX40 agonist ivuxolimab. The receptors were sampled from an adult with an advanced solid tumor such as melanoma, head and neck, liver or kidney cancer.

This clone appeared once. The rearrangement uses TRBV28 and TRBJ1-1; D may be TRBD1 (6 bases). Trimming removed 4 bases at V and 7 bases at J, with 16 bases between. This CDR3 region has 14 residues. Germline V lookup: CDR1 MDHEN, CDR2 SYDVKM. CDR3 in amino acids: CASSWGDNRDEAFF. CDR3 nucleotide sequence: TGTGCCAGCAGTTGGGGGGACAACAGGGATGAAGCTTTCTTT.

The sample holds one count of this clone. The J gene is TRBJ2-5, the V gene TRBV4-1; D unresolved. Germline V lookup: CDR1 MGHRA, CDR2 YSYEKL. The CDR3 is 14 residues long. V lost 1 base and J lost 0, with 6 bases in between. The CDR3 DNA reads TGCGCCAGCAGCCAAGTGACTTACCAAGAGACCCAGTACTTC. The encoded protein is CASSQVTYQETQYF.

This clone came up once. The chain carries TRBV28 and TRBJ2-1; possibly TRBD2 for D (5 bases). The V gene's germline CDR1 is MDHEN and CDR2 SYDVKM. The CDR3 is 18 residues long. Trimming removed 2 bases from V and 3 bases from J, with 20 bases in between. CDR3 sequence (DNA): TGTGCCAGCAGTTTAACTTCCGAACCGGGAACCATCTACAATGAGCAGTTCTTC. As protein: CASSLTSEPGTIYNEQFF.

The V and J genes are TRBV9 and TRBJ1-5, with D tentatively TRBD1 (5 bases). The CDR3 covers 14 residues. V was cut by 2 bases and J by 0 bases, with 6 bases left in between. The germline CDR1 and CDR2 sequences are SGDLS and YYNGEE. CDR3 DNA: TGTGCCAGCAGCGTGGGGGATAGCAATCAGCCCCAGCATTTT. This translates into CASSVGDSNQPQHF.